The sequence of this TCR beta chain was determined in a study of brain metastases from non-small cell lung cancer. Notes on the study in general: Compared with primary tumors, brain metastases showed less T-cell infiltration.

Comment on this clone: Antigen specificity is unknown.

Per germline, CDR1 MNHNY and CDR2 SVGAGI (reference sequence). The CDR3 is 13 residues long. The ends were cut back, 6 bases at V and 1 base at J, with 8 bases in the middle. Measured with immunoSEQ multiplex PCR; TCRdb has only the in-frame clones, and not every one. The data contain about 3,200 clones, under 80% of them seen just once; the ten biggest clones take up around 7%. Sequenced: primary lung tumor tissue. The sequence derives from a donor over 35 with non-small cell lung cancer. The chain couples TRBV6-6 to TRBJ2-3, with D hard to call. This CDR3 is CASSPSRTDTQYF. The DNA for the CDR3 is TGTGCCAGCAGCCCGAGCCGCACAGATACGCAGTATTTT.